The source of this T cell receptor (beta chain) is a study of Ad26.COV2.S vaccination and SARS-CoV-2 variants. Study-level results: After vaccination, reports described spike-specific CD8+ and CD4+ T cell responses as showing substantial breadth. Breadth and depth estimates from TCRs may understate total T cell responses. Vaccine and placebo groups showed comparable non-spike TCR breadth.

The CDR3 totals 14 residues. V shed 5 bases and J 4 bases; nucleotides not matched to a gene: 3. Germline V gives CDR1 LNHDA, CDR2 SQIVND (reference sequence). This clone was detected only a few times. Antigen specificity is unknown. Sequenced by immunoSEQ multiplex PCR; TCRdb stores in-frame clones only, minus some. The table records approximately 140,000 clones, more than 80% of them present only once. The specimen was peripheral blood, collected after recovery from COVID-19. The source of this sequence is a human donor who had recovered from COVID-19. The chain couples TRBV19 to TRBJ2-7; 12 nucleotides align to TRBD1. The CDR3 region has the DNA TGTGCCAGTAGTGTGGGACAGGGGGCATACGAGCAGTACTTC. Amino acid sequence: CASSVGQGAYEQYF. The full variable domain, completed using reference TRBV19 and TRBJ2-7, is DGGITQSPKYLFRKEGQNVTLSCEQNLNHDAMYWYRQDPGQGLRLIYYSQIVNDFQKGDIAEGYSVSREKKESFPLTVTSAQKNPTAFYLCASSVGQGAYEQYFGPGTRLTVT.